The entry below describes one T cell receptor (beta chain). This clonotype was found many times. It has no known antigen specificity. No base quality information exists; no much larger clone differs at one position. This sample stems from a study of regulatory T cells in long-lasting Graves disease (dated by TCRdb to the early 2020s). At the level of the whole study: Patients with newly diagnosed Graves' disease had been on antithyroid drugs for under 3 months. Persistent Graves' disease patients were compared with newly diagnosed Graves' disease patients by peripheral blood TCR sequencing and RNA sequencing. The study took place in China and was registered as a clinical trial. A total of roughly 33 samples underwent TCR sequencing: around 13 from persistent and roughly 20 from newly diagnosed Graves' disease patients.

Libraries were built with multiplex PCR. Sequencing took place on an Illumina HiSeq 4000. iRepertoire HTBI primers and Arm-PCR amplification of CDR3 regions were used to construct TCR beta libraries. Before sequencing, the PCR products underwent gel purification. Per the original workflow: A total of under 80 TRBV and 14 TRBJ segments were identified across samples and were used for gene usage analysis of CDR3 amino acid clonotypes. COPE and FqMerger were used to merge the filtered high-quality paired reads into contigs. BLAST was used to align contigs to IMGT TRBV, TRBD and TRBJ reference genes, with CDR3 defined following IMGT. Clonotypes above 0.1% frequency were classified as highly expanded clones. Shannon entropy served as the measure of repertoire diversity, while the Gini coefficient captured V-J evenness. A clonotype was considered public if more than one individual shared it. TCRdb applied fastp at Q25 and MiXCR to the public reads, then kept only in-frame beta chains. Rows are unified per CDR3 protein, each entry keeping the most common DNA and genes. These V and J calls originate from TCRdb's pipeline instead of the authors' own analysis. This sample has around 500,000 distinct CDR3 sequences in its table, and roughly 14% of those were observed once. Roughly 9.7% of the sample is in the top ten clones.

The research as a whole found: Only peripheral blood was studied, because thyroid tissue, the primary lesion, was inaccessible. Patients with persistent disease shared more public clonotypes (approximately 2,500) than newly diagnosed patients did (966). Persistent Graves' disease patients showed lower TCR Shannon entropy and fewer highly expanded clones than newly diagnosed patients, suggesting clonal expansion. Only the TCR beta chain was sequenced and analyzed. As a limitation, the authors acknowledged that the small sample size may reduce accuracy. TRBV28, TRBJ1-2 and TRBJ2-5 were preferentially used in persistent disease, while TRBV20-1 and TRBJ2-1 were favored in newly diagnosed disease.

Trimming costs V 6 bases and J 0 bases, and their ends lie 11 bases apart. From the cysteine through the phenylalanine, the CDR3 covers 14 amino acids. The kept DNA is CDR3 alone, 42 bases in frame from the first base. In light of the paper, this sample's time point label describes: newly diagnosed GD, antithyroid drugs for less than 3 months. RNA was extracted from PBMCs in TRIzol for both TCR sequencing and RNA sequencing. The diagnosis of Graves' disease was made according to American Thyroid Association guidelines. Patients were recruited from an endocrinology department in Xi'an, China. From each patient, roughly 9 milliliters of peripheral blood was collected into an EDTA anticoagulant tube. Ficoll Paque Plus density gradient separation was used to isolate PBMCs, and no further T cell sorting was performed. An Agilent 2100 Bioanalyzer and agarose gel were used to check RNA quality, while a NanoDrop 2000 measured RNA concentration.

The sample was also reused in another study, on T cells in Graves' hyperthyroidism and ophthalmopathy. In that second paper, the authors write: Stable Graves' hyperthyroidism was defined as the absence of progression to ophthalmopathy over 18 months of follow-up. Hyperthyroidism patients were aged 18 to 65 years and newly diagnosed, with disease duration of less than 2 months. Exclusion was applied to patients with uncontrolled infections, other autoimmune diseases, pregnancy or lactation. Clinical symptoms, serum thyroxine and TRAb, thyroid ultrasound, and orbital computed tomography formed the basis for the diagnoses. The TCR CDR3 was subjected to a first round of RT-PCR using the HTBI primer set and the Qiagen OneStep RT-PCR kit. Blood samples also contained most of the expanded thyroid clonotypes (frequency above 0.001), which suggests that blood repertoires may reflect thyroid immune responses. In cross-validation, a model built on a 13 V-J signature told ophthalmopathy apart from stable hyperthyroidism with roughly 87% sensitivity and about 81% specificity, and in testing the same model reached 80%/75%. In validation, progression to ophthalmopathy was predicted by the model with 65% to 71% sensitivity and approximately 78% specificity, a median of 6.5 months before onset. A discovery cohort of about a hundred patients, about 44 with Graves' ophthalmopathy and 55 to 65 with stable Graves' hyperthyroidism, was used to find distinguishing TCR V-J signatures. Prospective prediction of ophthalmopathy was tested in an independent validation cohort of 18 to 20 hyperthyroidism patients and roughly 16 patients who later progressed to ophthalmopathy. The 100 discovery patients were divided at random into training and test sets in a 7:3 ratio. Thyroid tissue and blood T-cell repertoires from over 5 Graves' hyperthyroidism patients were also compared in the study. Once sampling was done, hyperthyroidism patients were given methimazole at a starting dose of 30 mg daily, whereas ophthalmopathy patients were given high-dose intravenous methylprednisolone. The libraries were constructed in a second round of multiplex PCR and then size-selected and purified. Libraries were sequenced paired-end with 100 bp reads on an Illumina HiSeq2000. Raw data were processed with SOAPnuke, discarding reads with adapters, uncalled bases, mean Phred below 15, or no exact constant-primer or identifier match. High-quality paired reads were merged using COPE v1.2.5, and each unique nucleotide sequence was defined as a clonotype. MiTCR v1.1 was used to align the clonotypes against IMGT TRBV, TRBD and TRBJ reference segments. The analysis included only V-J combinations with a frequency above 0.0001, which together covered more than 98% of the repertoires. The TCS score was defined as F50 (clonal expansion) divided by E x V (chaos), with BLOSUM62-based TCRdist calculated between CDR3 peptides within each V-J. Welch's t-statistics and random forest reduced approximately 520 V-J features to 13, which were used in a naive Bayes classifier (R e1071). No statistical method was used to fix the sample size in advance, and group allocation was not hidden from the investigators. According to the paper, TCR Vbeta CDR3 sequencing was carried out on 135 peripheral blood samples, which came from under 50 ophthalmopathy, some 73 hyperthyroidism and roughly 17 progressor patients.

This chain is built from TRBV12-3 or TRBV12-4 and TRBJ1-1; a confident D gene designation cannot be given. This specimen was peripheral blood mononuclear cells (PBMCs), taken at new diagnosis, from a patient treated with antithyroid drugs. This clonotype was obtained from a man aged 25 to 40 with Graves disease. Donor details come from another sample of the same person, matched by shared clones. The sequence in DNA is TGTGCCAGCAGCTTCGGGTCGATGAACACTGAAGCTTTCTTT. This yields the protein CASSFGSMNTEAFF.